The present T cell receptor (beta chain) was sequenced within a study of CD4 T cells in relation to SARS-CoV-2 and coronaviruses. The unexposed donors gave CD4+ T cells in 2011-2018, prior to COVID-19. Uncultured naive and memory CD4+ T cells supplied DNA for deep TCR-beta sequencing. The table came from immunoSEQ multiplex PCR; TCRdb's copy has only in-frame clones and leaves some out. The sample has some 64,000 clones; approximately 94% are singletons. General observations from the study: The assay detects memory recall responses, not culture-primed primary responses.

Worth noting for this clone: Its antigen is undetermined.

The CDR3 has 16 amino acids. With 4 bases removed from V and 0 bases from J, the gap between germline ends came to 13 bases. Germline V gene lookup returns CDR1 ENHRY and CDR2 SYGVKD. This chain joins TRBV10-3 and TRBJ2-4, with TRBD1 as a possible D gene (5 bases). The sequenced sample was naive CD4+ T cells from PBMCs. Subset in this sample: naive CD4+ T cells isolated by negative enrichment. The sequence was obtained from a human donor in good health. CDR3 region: CAISGPDTQAKNIQYF. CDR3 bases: TGTGCCATCAGTGGTCCGGACACCCAAGCCAAAAACATTCAGTACTTC.